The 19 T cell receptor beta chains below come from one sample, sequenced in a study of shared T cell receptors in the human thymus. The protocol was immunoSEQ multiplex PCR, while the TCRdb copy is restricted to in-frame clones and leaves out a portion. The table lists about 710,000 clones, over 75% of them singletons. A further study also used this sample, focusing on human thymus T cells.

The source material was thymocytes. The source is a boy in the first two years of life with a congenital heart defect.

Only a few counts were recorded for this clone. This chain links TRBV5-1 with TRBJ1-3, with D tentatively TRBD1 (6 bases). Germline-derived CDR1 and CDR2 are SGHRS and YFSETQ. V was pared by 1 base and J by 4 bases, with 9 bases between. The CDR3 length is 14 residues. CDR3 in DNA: TGCGCCAGCAGCTTGCAGGGGCAAGGAAACACCATATATTTT. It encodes CASSLQGQGNTIYF.

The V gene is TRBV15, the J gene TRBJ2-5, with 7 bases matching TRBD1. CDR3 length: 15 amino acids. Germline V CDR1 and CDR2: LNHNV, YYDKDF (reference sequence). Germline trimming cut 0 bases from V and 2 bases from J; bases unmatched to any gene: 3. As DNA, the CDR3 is TGTGCCACCAGCAGAGATTCGGGACAGCAAGAGACCCAGTACTTC. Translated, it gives CATSRDSGQQETQYF.

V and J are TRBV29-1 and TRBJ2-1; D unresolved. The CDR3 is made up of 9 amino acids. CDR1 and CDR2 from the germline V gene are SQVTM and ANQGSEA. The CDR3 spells CTAKREQFF. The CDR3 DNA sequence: TGCACCGCGAAGCGTGAGCAGTTCTTC.

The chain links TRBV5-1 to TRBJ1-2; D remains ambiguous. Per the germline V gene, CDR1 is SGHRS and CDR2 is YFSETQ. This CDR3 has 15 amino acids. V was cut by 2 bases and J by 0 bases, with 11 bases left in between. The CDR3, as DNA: TGCGCCAGCAGCTTCGCGTCGGTCCCTAACTATGGCTACACCTTC. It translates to CASSFASVPNYGYTF.

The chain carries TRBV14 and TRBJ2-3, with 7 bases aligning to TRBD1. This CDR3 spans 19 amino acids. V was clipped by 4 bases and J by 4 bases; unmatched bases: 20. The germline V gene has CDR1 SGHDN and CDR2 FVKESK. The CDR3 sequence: CASSPRDRQGNIFPDTQYF. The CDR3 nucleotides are TGTGCCAGCAGCCCCAGGGACAGACAAGGTAACATCTTTCCAGATACGCAGTATTTT.

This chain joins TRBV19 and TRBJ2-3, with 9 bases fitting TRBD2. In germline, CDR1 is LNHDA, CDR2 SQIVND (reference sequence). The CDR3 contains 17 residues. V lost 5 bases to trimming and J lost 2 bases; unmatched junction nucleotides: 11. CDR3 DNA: TGTGCCAGTAGTGAGATACTCAGCGGGAGGAACACAGATACGCAGTATTTT. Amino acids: CASSEILSGRNTDTQYF.

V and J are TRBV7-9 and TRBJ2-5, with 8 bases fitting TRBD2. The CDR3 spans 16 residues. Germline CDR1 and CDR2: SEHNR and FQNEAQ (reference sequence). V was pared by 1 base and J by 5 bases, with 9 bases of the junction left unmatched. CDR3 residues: CASSLGSGRALETQYF. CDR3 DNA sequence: TGTGCCAGCAGCTTAGGGTCCGGGAGGGCCTTGGAGACCCAGTACTTC.

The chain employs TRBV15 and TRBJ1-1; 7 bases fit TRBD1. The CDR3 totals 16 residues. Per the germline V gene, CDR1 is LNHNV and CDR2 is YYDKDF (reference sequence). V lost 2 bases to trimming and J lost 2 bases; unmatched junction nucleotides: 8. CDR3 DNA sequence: TGTGCCACCAGCAGAAAACAGGGGATCCGTAACACTGAAGCTTTCTTT. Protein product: CATSRKQGIRNTEAFF. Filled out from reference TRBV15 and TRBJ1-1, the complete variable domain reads DAMVIQNPRYQVTQFGKPVTLSCSQTLNHNVMYWYQQKSSQAPKLLFHYYDKDFNNEADTPDNFQSRRPNTSFCFLDIRSPGLGDTAMYLCATSRKQGIRNTEAFFGQGTRLTVV.

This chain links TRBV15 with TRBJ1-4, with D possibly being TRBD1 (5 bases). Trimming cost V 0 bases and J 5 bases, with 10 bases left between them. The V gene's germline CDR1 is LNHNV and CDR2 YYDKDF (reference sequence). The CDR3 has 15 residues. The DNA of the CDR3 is TGTGCCACCAGCAGAGATGGGGCGTCGAATGAAAAACTGTTTTTT. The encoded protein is CATSRDGASNEKLFF.

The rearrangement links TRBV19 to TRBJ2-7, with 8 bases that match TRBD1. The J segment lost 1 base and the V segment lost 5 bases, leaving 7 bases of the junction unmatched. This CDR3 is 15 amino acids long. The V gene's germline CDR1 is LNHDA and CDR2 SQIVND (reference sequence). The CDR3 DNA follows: TGTGCCAGTAGTCACCGGACAGGGTTTTCCTACGAGCAGTACTTC. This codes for CASSHRTGFSYEQYF.

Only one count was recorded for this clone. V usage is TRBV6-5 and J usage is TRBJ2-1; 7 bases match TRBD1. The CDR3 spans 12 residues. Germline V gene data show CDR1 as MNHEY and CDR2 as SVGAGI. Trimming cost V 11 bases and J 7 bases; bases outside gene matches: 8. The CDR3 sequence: CAPRDSWNEQFF. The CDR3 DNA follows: TGTGCCCCCAGGGACAGCTGGAATGAGCAGTTCTTC.

CDR3 DNA: TGTGCCAGCAGCTTGGCAGTTAACTATGGCTACACCTTC. Encoded protein: CASSLAVNYGYTF. The J gene is TRBJ1-2, the V gene TRBV7-9; D is unresolved. The CDR3 runs 13 residues. The V gene lost 3 bases and the J gene lost 1 base, with 6 bases spanning the gap. Germline CDR1 SEHNR, CDR2 FQNEAQ (reference sequence).

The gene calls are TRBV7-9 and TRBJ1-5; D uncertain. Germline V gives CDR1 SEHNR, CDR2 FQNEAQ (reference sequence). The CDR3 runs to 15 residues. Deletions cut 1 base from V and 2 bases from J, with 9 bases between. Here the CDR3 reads CASSLEQQGNQPQHF. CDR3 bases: TGTGCCAGCAGCTTAGAGCAGCAGGGCAATCAGCCCCAGCATTTT.

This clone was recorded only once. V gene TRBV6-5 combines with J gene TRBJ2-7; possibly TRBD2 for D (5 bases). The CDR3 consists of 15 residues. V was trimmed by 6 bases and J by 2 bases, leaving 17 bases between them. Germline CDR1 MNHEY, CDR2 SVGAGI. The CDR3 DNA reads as TGTGCCAGCAGAGCGGAACCGACTGATACCTACGAGCAGTACTTC. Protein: CASRAEPTDTYEQYF.

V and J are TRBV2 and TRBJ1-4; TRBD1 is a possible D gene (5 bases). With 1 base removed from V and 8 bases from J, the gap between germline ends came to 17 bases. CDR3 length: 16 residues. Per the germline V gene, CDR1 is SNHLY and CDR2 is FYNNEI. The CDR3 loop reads CASSEGVGALFEKLFF. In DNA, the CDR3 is TGTGCCAGCAGTGAAGGGGTAGGGGCTCTATTCGAAAAACTGTTTTTT.

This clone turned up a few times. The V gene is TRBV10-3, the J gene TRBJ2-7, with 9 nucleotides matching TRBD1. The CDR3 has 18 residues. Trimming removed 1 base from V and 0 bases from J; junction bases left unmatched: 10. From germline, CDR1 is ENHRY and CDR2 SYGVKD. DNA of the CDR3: TGTGCCATCAGTGAGTGGGACAGGGAATACCCAAGCTCCTACGAGCAGTACTTC. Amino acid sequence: CAISEWDREYPSSYEQYF.

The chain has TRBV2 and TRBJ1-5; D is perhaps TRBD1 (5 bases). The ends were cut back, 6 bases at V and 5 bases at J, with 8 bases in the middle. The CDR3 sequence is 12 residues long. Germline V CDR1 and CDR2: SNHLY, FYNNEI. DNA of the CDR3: TGTGCCAGCAGCTGGGGGGATCAGCCCCAGCATTTT. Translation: CASSWGDQPQHF.

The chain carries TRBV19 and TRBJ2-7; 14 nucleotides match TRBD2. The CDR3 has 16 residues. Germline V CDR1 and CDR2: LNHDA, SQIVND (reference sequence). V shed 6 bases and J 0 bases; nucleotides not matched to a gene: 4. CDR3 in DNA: TGTGCCAGTAGGGGGGGGACTAGCGGGAGCTCCTACGAGCAGTACTTC. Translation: CASRGGTSGSSYEQYF.

The CDR3 loop is CASSGRAVEAFF. Written as DNA, the CDR3 is TGCGCCAGCAGTGGGAGGGCAGTTGAAGCTTTCTTT. This sequence joins TRBV10-1 and TRBJ1-1; D is ambiguous. The CDR3 sequence is 12 residues long. Germline V gene lookup returns CDR1 WNHNN and CDR2 SYGVQD (reference sequence). Deletions cut 4 bases from V and 7 bases from J, with 10 bases between.